This T cell receptor (beta chain) was captured in a study of T cells in Graves' hyperthyroidism and ophthalmopathy. With regard to this clonotype: Given a much more abundant clone one base away, this may be a read error.

From RNA transcripts, TCR beta CDR3 regions were amplified. HTBI primers were the set used in a first-round RT-PCR of the TCR CDR3. TCRdb itself ran the multiplex PCR reads through MiXCR, one entry per CDR3 protein. The sample has hundreds of thousands of distinct CDR3 sequences, around 42% seen once. CDR1 is KGHDR, CDR2 SFDVKD, per germline. CDR3 length equals 14 residues. The sequenced sample was peripheral blood or thyroid tissue (not recorded which). The receptor was derived from a woman between 18 and 29 years old with Graves' hyperthyroidism. The genes are TRBV24-1 and TRBJ1-1, with D possibly being TRBD1 (5 bases). The CDR3 loop is CAASLGGRNTEAFF. The CDR3 DNA reads TGTGCCGCCAGTTTGGGGGGGAGGAACACTGAAGCTTTCTTT.